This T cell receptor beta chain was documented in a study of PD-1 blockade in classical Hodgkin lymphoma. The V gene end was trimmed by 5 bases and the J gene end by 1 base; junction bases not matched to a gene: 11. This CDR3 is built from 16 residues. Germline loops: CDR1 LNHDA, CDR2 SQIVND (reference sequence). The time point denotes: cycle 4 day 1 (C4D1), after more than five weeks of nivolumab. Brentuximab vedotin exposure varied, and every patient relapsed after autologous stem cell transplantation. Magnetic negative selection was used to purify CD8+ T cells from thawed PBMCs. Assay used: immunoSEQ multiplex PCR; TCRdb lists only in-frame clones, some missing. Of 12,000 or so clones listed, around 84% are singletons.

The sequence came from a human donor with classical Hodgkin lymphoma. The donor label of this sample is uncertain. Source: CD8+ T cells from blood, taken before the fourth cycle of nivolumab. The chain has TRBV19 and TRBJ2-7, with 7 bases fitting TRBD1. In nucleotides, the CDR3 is TGTGCCAGTAGTCCCACGACAGGGATGGGGTCCTACGAGCAGTACTTC. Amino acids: CASSPTTGMGSYEQYF.